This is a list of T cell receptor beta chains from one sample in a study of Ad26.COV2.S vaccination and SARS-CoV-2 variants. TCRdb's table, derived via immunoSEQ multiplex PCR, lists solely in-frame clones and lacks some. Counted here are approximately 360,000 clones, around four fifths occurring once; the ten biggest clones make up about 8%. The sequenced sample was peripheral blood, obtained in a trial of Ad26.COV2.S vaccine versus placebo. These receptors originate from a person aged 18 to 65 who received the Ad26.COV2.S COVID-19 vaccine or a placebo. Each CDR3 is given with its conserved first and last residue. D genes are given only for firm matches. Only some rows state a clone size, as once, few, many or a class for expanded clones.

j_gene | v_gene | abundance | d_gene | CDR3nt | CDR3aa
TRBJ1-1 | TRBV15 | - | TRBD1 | TGTGCCACCAGCAGATCCGGACAGGGCACAACTGAAGCTTTCTTT | CATSRSGQGTTEAFF
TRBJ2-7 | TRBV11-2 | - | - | TGTGCCAGCAGCCCCCCCCAACAGCTCTACGAGCAGTACTTC | CASSPPQQLYEQYF
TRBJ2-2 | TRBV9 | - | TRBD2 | TGTGCCAGCAGTCTAGCGGGGAACACCGGGGAGCTGTTTTTT | CASSLAGNTGELFF
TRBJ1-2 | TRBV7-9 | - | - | TGTGCCAGCAGCACCCTGGGGGGGGGCTACACCTTC | CASSTLGGGYTF
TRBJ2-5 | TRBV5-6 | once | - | TGTGCCAGCAGCCCCTTGATCGGGGAGCAAGAGACCCAGTACTTC | CASSPLIGEQETQYF
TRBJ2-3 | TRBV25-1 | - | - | TGTGCCAGCAGTGAGGGACTGTATACCACAGATACGCAGTATTTT | CASSEGLYTTDTQYF
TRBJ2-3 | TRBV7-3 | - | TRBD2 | TGTGCCAGCAGCTTAGTGGGAGGGCCCACAGATACGCAGTATTTT | CASSLVGGPTDTQYF
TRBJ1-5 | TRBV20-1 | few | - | TGCAGTGCTAGTGGGGTTTTCAGCAATCAGCCCCAGCATTTT | CSASGVFSNQPQHF
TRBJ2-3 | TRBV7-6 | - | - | TGTGCCAGCAGCTTAGATCAACGCACAGATACGCAGTATTTT | CASSLDQRTDTQYF
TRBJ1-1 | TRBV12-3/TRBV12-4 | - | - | TGTGCCAGCGACCGAGGGGGGAGGACTGAAGCTTTCTTT | CASDRGGRTEAFF
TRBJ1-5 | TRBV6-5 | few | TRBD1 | TGTGCCAGCAGTCCTCAGGGGGGGCAGCCCCAGCATTTT | CASSPQGGQPQHF
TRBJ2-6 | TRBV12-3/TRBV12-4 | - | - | TGTGCCAGCAGGGGGACTGGGGCCAACGTCCTGACTTTC | CASRGTGANVLTF
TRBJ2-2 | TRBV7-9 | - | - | TGTGCCAGCAGCTTATGGATAGGGGGGACCGGGGAGCTGTTTTTT | CASSLWIGGTGELFF
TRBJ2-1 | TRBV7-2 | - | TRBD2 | TGTGCCAGCAGCTATACTAGCGGAAAAAACAATGAGCAGTTCTTC | CASSYTSGKNNEQFF
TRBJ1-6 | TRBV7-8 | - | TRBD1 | TGTGCCAGCAGCTTGACAGGGAGCTCCTATAATTCACCCCTCCACTTT | CASSLTGSSYNSPLHF
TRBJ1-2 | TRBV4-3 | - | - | TGCGCCAGCAGCCTCGCACGTGGAACAGGGCTCTATGGCTACACCTTC | CASSLARGTGLYGYTF
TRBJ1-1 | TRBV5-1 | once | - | TGCGCCAGCAGCGCCAAGACAGGCAACACTGAAGCTTTCTTT | CASSAKTGNTEAFF
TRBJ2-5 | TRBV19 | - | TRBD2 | TGTGCCAGTAGCCTAGCGGGAGGTGGAGAGACCCAGTACTTC | CASSLAGGGETQYF
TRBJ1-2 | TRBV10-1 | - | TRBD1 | TGCGCCCCCCTGGAGGACAGGGACCATGGCTACACCTTC | CAPLEDRDHGYTF
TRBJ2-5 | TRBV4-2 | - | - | TGTGCCAGCAGCCTCCGCAGAGGGGGGGGGAGCACAGAGACCCAGTACTTC | CASSLRRGGGSTETQYF
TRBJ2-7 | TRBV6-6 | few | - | TGTGCCAGCAGACTCCGAGAGGTTCTAACCTACGAGCAGTACTTC | CASRLREVLTYEQYF
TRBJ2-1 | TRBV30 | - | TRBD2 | TGTGCCTGGAGTACCCTAGCGGGGGGCCTCTACAATGAGCAGTTCTTC | CAWSTLAGGLYNEQFF
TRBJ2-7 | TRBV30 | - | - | TGTGCCTGGAGTGTAACCATCCACGAGCAGTACTTC | CAWSVTIHEQYF
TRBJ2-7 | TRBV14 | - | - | TGTGCCAGCAGCCAAGGACCAGGGAGCCCCTACGAGCAGTACTTC | CASSQGPGSPYEQYF
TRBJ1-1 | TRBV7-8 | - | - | TGTGCCAGCAGGGAACATAGGAGAAACACTGAAGCTTTCTTT | CASREHRRNTEAFF
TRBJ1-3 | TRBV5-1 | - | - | TGCGCCAGCAGCTCGGGTGGAGCTGGAAACACCATATATTTT | CASSSGGAGNTIYF
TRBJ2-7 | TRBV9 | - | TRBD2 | TGTGCCAGCAGCGTTTCTAGCGGTGCCTACGAGCAGTACTTC | CASSVSSGAYEQYF
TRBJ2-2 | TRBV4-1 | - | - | TGCGCCAGCAGCCAAGTGATCGGGGAGCTGTTTTTT | CASSQVIGELFF
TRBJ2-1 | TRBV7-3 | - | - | TGTGCCAGCAGCGCGACGCGGGGCAACCCCTACAATGAGCAGTTCTTC | CASSATRGNPYNEQFF
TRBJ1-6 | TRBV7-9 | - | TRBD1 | TGTGCCAGCAGCCCAACAGGGGTCGGTTATAATTCACCCCTCCACTTT | CASSPTGVGYNSPLHF
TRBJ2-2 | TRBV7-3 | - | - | TGTGCCAGCAGTGAAGAATCGAACACCGGGGAGCTGTTTTTT | CASSEESNTGELFF
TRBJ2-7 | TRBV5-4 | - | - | TGTGCCAGCAGCTTGGGAGGGGCGGGCGGCTCCTACGAGCAGTACTTC | CASSLGGAGGSYEQYF